A single sample gave rise to the 25 T cell receptor beta chains below, sequenced in a study of cytomegalovirus exposure and HLA in healthy donors. Here immunoSEQ multiplex PCR was the method, and the copy in TCRdb shows in-frame clones only, minus some. In the table there are 250,000 to 300,000 clones, roughly 89% of which are singletons. The sample consisted of PBMCs. These receptors were obtained from a woman younger than 30 in good health and CMV-seronegative.

This clone appeared a few times. The V call is TRBV25-1, the J call TRBJ1-2; no clear D. The germline V gene encodes CDR1 MGHDK and CDR2 SYGVNS. The CDR3 covers 14 residues. Between the trimmed V and J ends, which lost 5 bases and 1 base, there was a span of 11 bases. The CDR3 nucleotides are TGTGCCAGCAGTTTACCAGGAATTAACTATGGCTACACCTTC. Translating it yields CASSLPGINYGYTF.

The V call is TRBV6-1, the J call TRBJ1-2; TRBD1 matches 12 bases. The trim removed 7 bases at V and 6 bases at J, leaving 9 bases unmatched. This CDR3 spans 15 amino acids. CDR1 is MNHNS, CDR2 SASEGT, per germline. The CDR3 region is CASIFGDRGLDGYTF. The CDR3 bases are TGTGCCAGCATTTTTGGGGACAGGGGGCTAGATGGCTACACCTTC.

The rearrangement joins TRBV5-1 to TRBJ2-2; TRBD1 matches 8 bases. V trimming: 4 bases; J trimming: 5 bases; junction bases outside the gene matches: 7. The CDR3 covers 15 residues. Germline loops: CDR1 SGHRS, CDR2 YFSETQ. The CDR3 DNA reads as TGCGCCAGCAGCCCGTCAGGGGGCCGGACCGGGGAGCTGTTTTTT. As protein: CASSPSGGRTGELFF.

For this clone: The sample contains more than one DNA sequence encoding this CDR3. The chain recombines TRBV27 with TRBJ2-3; D is uncertain. The CDR3 is 13 amino acids. Germline CDR1 is MNHEY and CDR2 is SMNVEV (reference sequence). Trimming shortened V by 3 bases and J by 2 bases, and 6 bases separated the two germline ends. The CDR3 loop reads CASSFLSTDTQYF. For the CDR3, the DNA is TGTGCCAGCAGTTTCCTATCCACAGATACGCAGTATTTT.

V and J are TRBV6-4 and TRBJ1-2; 8 nucleotides agree with TRBD1. V lost 3 bases and J lost 8; bases outside the gene matches: 5. The germline V gene encodes CDR1 MRHNA and CDR2 SNTAGT. This CDR3 spans 13 amino acids. This chain's CDR3 is CASSEYRGGGYTF. As DNA, the CDR3 is TGTGCCAGCAGTGAATACAGGGGGGGCGGCTACACCTTC.

The V gene is TRBV2, the J gene TRBJ1-4; D gene unclear. This CDR3 contains 12 residues. V dropped 7 bases and J dropped 6 bases, with 9 bases sitting between them. Germline loops: CDR1 SNHLY, CDR2 FYNNEI. The CDR3 DNA follows: TGTGCCAGCAAGCGTACTGATGAAAAACTGTTTTTT. Amino acids: CASKRTDEKLFF.

V usage is TRBV5-1 and J usage is TRBJ2-2; the match to TRBD2 covers 7 bases. CDR1 and CDR2 from the germline V gene are SGHRS and YFSETQ. The CDR3 contains 16 residues. V trimming: 4 bases; J trimming: 3 bases; junction bases outside the gene matches: 9. Here the CDR3 DNA reads TGCGCCAGCAGCCCACCGGTGGCGGGGGACACCGGGGAGCTGTTTTTT. Its protein product is CASSPPVAGDTGELFF. Looking up the rest from reference TRBV5-1 and TRBJ2-2 gives the full variable domain: KAGVTQTPRYLIKTRGQQVTLSCSPISGHRSVSWYQQTPGQGLQFLFEYFSETQRNKGNFPGRFSGRQFSNSRSEMNVSTLELGDSALYLCASSPPVAGDTGELFFGEGSRLTVL.

The chain has TRBV5-1 and TRBJ1-3; possible D gene TRBD1, 5 bases. Germline CDR1 is SGHRS and CDR2 is YFSETQ. This CDR3 region has 14 residues. Trimming took off 0 bases at V and 7 bases at J, with 11 bases between the two ends. CDR3 DNA: TGCGCCAGCAGCTTGGCCGGGCAGGGTAACACCATATATTTT. It yields the protein CASSLAGQGNTIYF.

The chain combines TRBV5-4 with TRBJ1-5, with D maybe TRBD1 (5 bases). The V gene lost 4 bases and the J gene lost 3 bases, with 8 bases spanning the gap. The CDR3 extends over 13 amino acids. CDR1 and CDR2 (germline): SGHNT, YYREEE (reference sequence). In DNA form, the CDR3 reads TGTGCCAGCAGCCGGGACTACAATCAGCCCCAGCATTTT. Residues: CASSRDYNQPQHF.

The chain couples TRBV6-5 to TRBJ1-2, with 12 positions matching TRBD1. Germline CDR1 reads MNHEY; CDR2 reads SVGAGI. The CDR3 length is 15 residues. Trimming took 4 bases from V and 6 from J; bases not matched to a gene: 6. CDR3 bases: TGTGCCAGCAGTTTCCCGGGACAGGGGGCAGATGGCTACACCTTC. This codes for CASSFPGQGADGYTF.

The chain uses TRBV6-5 and TRBJ2-3, with D possibly TRBD2 on 5 matching bases. The CDR3 sequence is 14 residues long. Trimming cost V 4 bases and J 2 bases, with 10 bases left between them. In germline, CDR1 is MNHEY, CDR2 SVGAGI. The CDR3 DNA reads as TGTGCCAGCAGTTTCGGGGTTCCCACAGATACGCAGTATTTT. This gives the protein CASSFGVPTDTQYF.

The gene calls are TRBV6-1 and TRBJ2-2; TRBD2 might be the D (6 bases). With 1 base removed from V and 1 base from J, the gap between germline ends came to 10 bases. The germline gives CDR1 MNHNS, CDR2 SASEGT. The CDR3 runs 16 residues. Here the CDR3 DNA reads TGTGCCAGCAGTGAAGTACCCGGGGGGAACACCGGGGAGCTGTTTTTT. This encodes CASSEVPGGNTGELFF.

This chain uses TRBV5-5 with TRBJ1-1, with TRBD1 identical over 7 bases. There are 14 residues in the CDR3. J was trimmed by 1 base and V by 4 bases; bases with no gene match: 4. The germline gives CDR1 SGHKS, CDR2 YYEKEE (reference sequence). The CDR3 nucleotides are TGTGCCAGCAGCAAGCGGACAGGGAACACTGAAGCTTTCTTT. Translation gives CASSKRTGNTEAFF. Looking up the rest from reference TRBV5-5 and TRBJ1-1 gives the full variable domain: DAGVTQSPTHLIKTRGQQVTLRCSPISGHKSVSWYQQVLGQGPQFIFQYYEKEERGRGNFPDRFSARQFPNYSSELNVNALLLGDSALYLCASSKRTGNTEAFFGQGTRLTVV.

The chain carries TRBV27 and TRBJ2-2; TRBD1 matches at 8 bases. The CDR3 length is 16 residues. V lost 4 bases to trimming and J lost 6 bases; unmatched junction nucleotides: 10. Germline V gives CDR1 MNHEY, CDR2 SMNVEV (reference sequence). As DNA, the CDR3 is TGTGCCAGCAGTTCCCGGACAGGGCAAATACCCGGGGAGCTGTTTTTT. This encodes CASSSRTGQIPGELFF.

The chain is built from TRBV27 and TRBJ1-5; possibly TRBD1 for D (6 bases). Looked up from germline, CDR1 is MNHEY and CDR2 is SMNVEV (reference sequence). The CDR3 loop spans 14 amino acids. Trimming stripped 8 bases from V and 5 bases from J, with 16 bases between. CDR3 amino acids: CASSLSGGHQPQHF. DNA for the CDR3: TGTGCCAGCTCCCTCTCGGGGGGGCATCAGCCCCAGCATTTT.

A few counts support this clone. The V and J genes are TRBV23-1 and TRBJ1-5, with a weak D call TRBD1 (5 bases). TRBV23-1 is filed as an ORF, its function uncertain. V shed 0 bases and J shed 1 base, with 10 bases lying between them. The CDR3 runs to 16 residues. CDR3 coding DNA: TGCGCCAGCAGTCAATCGTGGTACAGGAGCAATCAGCCCCAGCATTTT. This encodes CASSQSWYRSNQPQHF.

The genes are TRBV7-9 and TRBJ2-5; 8 bases align to TRBD1. The trim removed 2 bases at V and 2 bases at J, leaving 4 bases unmatched. The CDR3 length is 15 residues. Germline V CDR1 and CDR2: SEHNR, FQNEAQ (reference sequence). Here the CDR3 reads CASSLYGTGQETQYF. CDR3 nucleotide sequence: TGTGCCAGCAGCTTATATGGGACAGGACAAGAGACCCAGTACTTC.

CDR3 bases: TGCAGTGCCGTGTACAATGAGCAGTTCTTC. Translating it yields CSAVYNEQFF. J is TRBJ2-1 and V is TRBV20-1; D ambiguous. The CDR3 extends over 10 amino acids. V was trimmed by 6 bases and J by 4 bases, leaving 4 bases between them. Germline CDR1 DFQATT, CDR2 SNEGSKA (reference sequence).

The chain joins TRBV27 to TRBJ2-7; TRBD1 aligns across 12 bases. Trimming took 0 bases from V and 6 from J; bases not matched to a gene: 24. The germline gives CDR1 MNHEY, CDR2 SMNVEV (reference sequence). The CDR3 covers 22 residues. CDR3 sequence (DNA): TGTGCCAGCAGTTTATCGGTGGTAGAAATCGGGACAGGGGGCGCTAGAAAAAGCGAGCAGTACTTC. This translates into CASSLSVVEIGTGGARKSEQYF.

The V and J genes are TRBV15 and TRBJ2-3, with D unclear. This CDR3 is built from 15 residues. Trimming cost V 1 base and J 4 bases, with 12 bases left between them. Germline V gene data show CDR1 as LNHNV and CDR2 as YYDKDF (reference sequence). CDR3 protein: CATSRGLGNPDTQYF. The DNA of the CDR3 is TGTGCCACCAGCAGAGGTCTTGGCAACCCAGATACGCAGTATTTT.

Concerning this clone: A much larger clone differs from this one at a single base, so this may be a read error. The gene calls are TRBV20-1 and TRBJ2-5; D gene unclear. Germline V gene sequence: CDR1 DFQATT, CDR2 SNEGSKA (reference sequence). Between the trimmed V and J ends, which lost 6 bases and 2 bases, there was a span of 4 bases. This CDR3 is built from 10 residues. The DNA for the CDR3 is TGCAGTGCCCTACAAGAGACCCAGTACTTC. Its protein is CSALQETQYF.

V gene TRBV6-5 combines with J gene TRBJ1-2; TRBD1 agrees at 9 bases. The V gene's germline CDR1 is MNHEY and CDR2 SVGAGI. The CDR3 extends over 16 amino acids. The trim removed 0 bases at V and 7 bases at J, leaving 9 bases unmatched. The CDR3 nucleotides read TGTGCCAGCAGTTACTCGTGGACCGGGACAGGGTTTGGCTACACCTTC. This translates into CASSYSWTGTGFGYTF.

The chain carries TRBV14 and TRBJ2-3; the D gene is possibly TRBD2 (5 bases). In germline, CDR1 is SGHDN, CDR2 FVKESK. The CDR3 consists of 14 residues. Trimming stripped 1 base from V and 0 bases from J, with 5 bases between. CDR3 nucleotides: TGTGCCAGCAGCCAAGGAGGGAGCACAGATACGCAGTATTTT. Its protein product is CASSQGGSTDTQYF.

This clone was seen more than once but under ten times. The chain links TRBV18 to TRBJ1-1; D is ambiguous. The CDR3 covers 12 residues. V lost 4 bases and J 5 bases, leaving 8 bases between the germline ends. CDR1 and CDR2 (germline): KGHSH, LQKENI. CDR3: CASSLVRTEAFF. DNA for the CDR3: TGTGCCAGCTCACTCGTCAGGACTGAAGCTTTCTTT. The entire variable domain, with the rest obtained from reference TRBV18 and TRBJ1-1, is as follows: NAGVMQNPRHLVRRRGQEARLRCSPMKGHSHVYWYRQLPEEGLKFMVYLQKENIIDESGMPKERFSAEFPKEGPSILRIQQVVRGDSAAYFCASSLVRTEAFFGQGTRLTVV.

The chain links TRBV6-6 to TRBJ1-5, with 10 bases aligning to TRBD1. Per the germline V gene, CDR1 is MNHNY and CDR2 is SVGAGI (reference sequence). V dropped 6 bases and J dropped 4; count of bases not matched to a gene: 6. This CDR3 contains 15 residues. As DNA, the CDR3 is TGTGCCAGCAGCACGGACAGGGGGGTTAATCAGCCCCAGCATTTT. It encodes CASSTDRGVNQPQHF.